This T cell receptor beta chain was recovered during a study of blood T cell repertoires in COVID-19. About the study: Italy, Spain and the United States were the sources of the convalescent and acute COVID-19 samples. Sources were T cells, B-cell-depleted T cells, or PBMCs; the material itself was cDNA or gDNA.

CDR3 length: 15 amino acids. Germline lookup yields CDR1 SGHTA and CDR2 FQGNSA. V shed 1 base and J shed 9 bases, with 16 bases lying between them. Per the original data handling: Amplification with reference gene primers provided the estimates of nucleated cell counts. Profiled with immunoSEQ multiplex PCR; TCRdb holds only in-frame clones, not every one. V, J and clone size are those of that table, while D and trimming were read from the DNA. The profile shows about 92,000 clones, 80% of them singletons. This sequence originates from a woman older than 75 with active or convalescent COVID-19. Sequencing was performed on peripheral blood. The chain is built from TRBV7-2 and TRBJ1-5; possible D gene TRBD1, 6 bases. Here the CDR3 reads CASSLEPRGRGPQHF. Written as DNA, the CDR3 is TGTGCCAGCAGCTTAGAGCCCAGGGGAAGGGGGCCCCAGCATTTT.